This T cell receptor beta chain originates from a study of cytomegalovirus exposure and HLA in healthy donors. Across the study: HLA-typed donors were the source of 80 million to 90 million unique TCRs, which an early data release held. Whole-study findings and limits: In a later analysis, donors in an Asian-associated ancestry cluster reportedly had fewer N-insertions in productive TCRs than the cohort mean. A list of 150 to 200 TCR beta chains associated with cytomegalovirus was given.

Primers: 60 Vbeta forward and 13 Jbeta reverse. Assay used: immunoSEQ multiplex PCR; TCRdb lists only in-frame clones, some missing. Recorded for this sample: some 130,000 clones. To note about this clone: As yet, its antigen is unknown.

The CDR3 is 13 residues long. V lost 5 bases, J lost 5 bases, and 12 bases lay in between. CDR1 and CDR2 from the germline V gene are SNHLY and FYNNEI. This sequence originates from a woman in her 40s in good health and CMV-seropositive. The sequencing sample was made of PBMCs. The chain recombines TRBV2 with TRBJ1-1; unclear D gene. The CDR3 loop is CASSLEERTEAFF. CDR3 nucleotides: TGTGCCAGCAGTCTGGAGGAAAGGACTGAAGCTTTCTTT. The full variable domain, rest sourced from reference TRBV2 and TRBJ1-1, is EPEVTQTPSHQVTQMGQEVILRCVPISNHLYFYWYRQILGQKVEFLVSFYNNEISEKSEIFDDQFSVERPDGSNFTLKIRSTKLEDSAMYFCASSLEERTEAFFGQGTRLTVV.